This T cell receptor (beta chain) was profiled in a study of blood T cell repertoires in COVID-19. Study summary: Acute-phase and convalescent COVID-19 samples originated in the United States, Italy and Spain. PBMCs, B-cell-depleted T cells, or T cells provided the cDNA or gDNA that made up the material.

As originally analysed: Amplification from reference gene primers served as the basis for estimated nucleated cell counts. Profiling relied on immunoSEQ multiplex PCR, and the TCRdb table lists in-frame clones only, not all of them. That table is the source of V, J and clone size, and D and trimming were worked out from the DNA. The sample holds under 300,000 clones, 75% to 90% seen once. The receptor was derived from a woman aged 25-40 years with active or convalescent COVID-19. Sequencing used peripheral blood.

CDR3 sequence (DNA): TGTGCCAGCACCCAAAGGGACAGGGGGTCCATGAACACTGAAGCTTTCTTT. Translating it yields CASTQRDRGSMNTEAFF. The J gene is TRBJ1-1, the V gene TRBV25-1, with 11 bases fitting TRBD1. J gave up 0 bases and V 7 bases, and 10 bases lay outside the gene matches. The CDR3 has 17 residues. Germline V gives CDR1 MGHDK, CDR2 SYGVNS.